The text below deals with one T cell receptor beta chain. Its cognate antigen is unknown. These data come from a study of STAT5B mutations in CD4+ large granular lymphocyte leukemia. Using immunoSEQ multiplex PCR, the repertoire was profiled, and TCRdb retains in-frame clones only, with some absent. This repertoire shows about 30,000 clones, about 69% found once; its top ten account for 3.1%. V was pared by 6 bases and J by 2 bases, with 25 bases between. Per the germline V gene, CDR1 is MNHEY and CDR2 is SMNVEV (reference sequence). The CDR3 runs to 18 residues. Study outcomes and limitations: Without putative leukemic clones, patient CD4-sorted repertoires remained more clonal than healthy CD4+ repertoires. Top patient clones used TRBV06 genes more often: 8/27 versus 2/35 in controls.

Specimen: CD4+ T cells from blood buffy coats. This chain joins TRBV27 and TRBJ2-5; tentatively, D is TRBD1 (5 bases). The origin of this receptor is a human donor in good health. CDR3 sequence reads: CASSYNSETKGLQETQYF. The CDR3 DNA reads TGTGCCAGCAGCTATAACTCGGAGACCAAGGGGTTACAAGAGACCCAGTACTTC.